The clone carrying this TCR beta chain came up many times. Its target is unknown. This may come from a read error, since a much larger clone is one base off. Through Arm-PCR of CDR3 regions and iRepertoire HTBI primers, TCR beta libraries were built. One entry per CDR3 protein results from TCRdb running MiXCR on the multiplex PCR reads. Of about 450,000 distinct CDR3 sequences listed, less than 25% are singletons. With V trimmed by 4 bases and J by 1 base, 0 bases remained unmatched. Germline loops: CDR1 ENHRY, CDR2 SYGVKD. CDR3 size: 13 residues. The time point: persistent/refractory GD, antithyroid drugs over 5 years with positive TRAb. PBMC RNA was the source of the TCR library. Graves' disease diagnosis used American Thyroid Association guidelines. Staff took approximately 9.9 milliliters of peripheral blood and put it into EDTA tubes. This sample was taken from a study of regulatory T cells in long-lasting Graves disease. General study points: Persistent cases favored TRBV28, TRBJ1-2 and TRBJ2-5.

The receptor's source is a female donor with Graves disease. The sample here was peripheral blood mononuclear cells (PBMCs), taken when the disease was refractory, from a patient treated with antithyroid drugs. The chain joins TRBV10-3 to TRBJ1-1; 7 bases align to TRBD1. The CDR3 reads CAISGQGNTEAFF. CDR3 DNA sequence: TGTGCCATCAGTGGACAGGGGAACACTGAAGCTTTCTTT.